This entry lists 27 T cell receptor beta chains sequenced from one sample in a study of shared clonotypes between healthy human individuals. TCRdb's table, derived via immunoSEQ multiplex PCR, lists solely in-frame clones and lacks some. The profile shows about 1 million clones, around 82% of them singletons. Source material: memory CD4+ T cells from PBMCs. Subset in this sample: CD45RA-negative fraction. The receptors derive from a man between 18 and 35 years old in good health. Some clones in this sample may be carry-over from other donors' samples.

This rearrangement joins TRBV7-9 to TRBJ2-3; D unresolved. The V gene lost 2 bases and the J gene lost 0 bases, with 15 bases spanning the gap. This CDR3 spans 17 amino acids. The germline V gene has CDR1 SEHNR and CDR2 FQNEAQ (reference sequence). The CDR3 coding sequence is TGTGCCAGCAGCTTAAGGGCCCTCACAGTCAGCACAGATACGCAGTATTTT. This translates into CASSLRALTVSTDTQYF. The whole variable domain, filled in from reference TRBV7-9 and TRBJ2-3, reads DTGVSQNPRHKITKRGQNVTFRCDPISEHNRLYWYRQTLGQGPEFLTYFQNEAQLEKSRLLSDRFSAERPKGSFSTLEIQRTEQGDSAMYLCASSLRALTVSTDTQYFGPGTRLTVL.

At least ten counts were recorded for this clone. The chain is built from TRBV9 and TRBJ2-1, with 9 bases fitting TRBD1. J lost 3 bases, V lost 4 bases, and 26 bases had no gene match. Germline lookup yields CDR1 SGDLS and CDR2 YYNGEE. This CDR3 has 22 amino acids. CDR3 amino acids: CASSPRIAAPGSTGGGYNEQFF. CDR3 nucleotide sequence: TGTGCCAGCAGCCCCCGGATTGCCGCACCGGGTTCTACAGGGGGCGGCTACAATGAGCAGTTCTTC.

The CDR3 sequence is CSGSDTGELFF. The CDR3 DNA is TGCAGTGGCTCCGACACCGGGGAGCTGTTTTTT. The chain recombines TRBV20-1 with TRBJ2-2; D not resolved. Germline V gives CDR1 DFQATT, CDR2 SNEGSKA (reference sequence). V lost 7 bases and J 3 bases, leaving 6 bases between the germline ends. The CDR3 sequence is 11 residues long.

The chain couples TRBV5-1 to TRBJ2-2; TRBD2 agrees at 10 bases. This CDR3 region has 15 residues. J was trimmed by 7 bases and V by 4 bases; bases with no gene match: 7. Germline CDR1 is SGHRS and CDR2 is YFSETQ. The CDR3 here is CASSGGTSAVGELFF. In DNA, the CDR3 is TGCGCCAGCAGCGGGGGGACTAGCGCGGTCGGGGAGCTGTTTTTT.

J is TRBJ1-1 and V is TRBV5-1; the match to TRBD1 covers 7 bases. The germline gives CDR1 SGHRS, CDR2 YFSETQ. V shed 0 bases, J shed 10 bases, and the junction held 9 bases outside the gene matches. CDR3 length: 14 residues. The CDR3: CASSLGGQDSLAFF. In DNA form, the CDR3 reads TGCGCCAGCAGCTTGGGCGGACAGGACTCTTTAGCTTTCTTT.

J is TRBJ2-7 and V is TRBV5-4; D uncertain. Germline-derived CDR1 and CDR2 are SGHNT and YYREEE (reference sequence). V was clipped by 0 bases and J by 6 bases, with 16 bases between them. The CDR3 runs to 15 residues. The CDR3 coding sequence is TGTGCCAGCAGCTTGGGGAACAACCGTCGCTCCGAGCAGTACTTC. Residues: CASSLGNNRRSEQYF.

This sequence joins TRBV4-2 and TRBJ2-1, with 10 bases that match TRBD2. Germline-derived CDR1 and CDR2 are LGHNA and YNFKEQ. CDR3 length equals 20 residues. V shed 0 bases, J shed 0 bases, and the junction held 11 bases outside the gene matches. CDR3 amino acids: CASSQDPLAGAQSSYNEQFF. The DNA of the CDR3 is TGTGCCAGCAGCCAAGATCCCCTAGCGGGAGCTCAGAGCTCCTACAATGAGCAGTTCTTC.

The chain carries TRBV18 and TRBJ1-4; no definite D call. The CDR3 sequence is 13 residues long. Looked up from germline, CDR1 is KGHSH and CDR2 is LQKENI. The ends were cut back, 5 bases at V and 3 bases at J, with 7 bases in the middle. As DNA, the CDR3 is TGTGCCAGCTCAACGCTCTCTAATGAAAAACTGTTTTTT. This encodes CASSTLSNEKLFF. The complete variable domain, with remaining parts taken from reference TRBV18 and TRBJ1-4, reads NAGVMQNPRHLVRRRGQEARLRCSPMKGHSHVYWYRQLPEEGLKFMVYLQKENIIDESGMPKERFSAEFPKEGPSILRIQQVVRGDSAAYFCASSTLSNEKLFFGSGTQLSVL.

For this clone: This may be a read error, as it is one base from a much larger clone. The rearrangement joins TRBV5-6 to TRBJ2-5; a possible D gene is TRBD2 (5 bases). The CDR3 contains 14 residues. The V gene's germline CDR1 is SGHDT and CDR2 YYEEEE. V was pared by 6 bases and J by 2 bases, with 14 bases between. CDR3 DNA sequence: TGTGCCAGCATCCCGACCGGGAAACAAGAGACCCAGTACTTC. As protein: CASIPTGKQETQYF.

This clone was observed a few times. J is TRBJ2-2 and V is TRBV28; 9 nucleotides agree with TRBD1. The CDR3 has 14 residues. Trimming removed 10 bases from V and 7 bases from J; junction bases left unmatched: 10. Per the germline V gene, CDR1 is MDHEN and CDR2 is SYDVKM. Written as DNA, the CDR3 is TGTGCCAACCCGCTTCGGACAGGGGACGGGGAGCTGTTTTTT. The encoded protein is CANPLRTGDGELFF.

This sequence joins TRBV27 and TRBJ1-5; tentative D call: TRBD1 (6 bases). CDR1 and CDR2 from the germline V gene are MNHEY and SMNVEV (reference sequence). The CDR3 has 15 residues. Trimming took off 2 bases at V and 4 bases at J, with 12 bases between the two ends. This chain's CDR3 is CASSLKGGWNQPQHF. CDR3 nucleotides: TGTGCCAGCAGTTTAAAGGGGGGCTGGAATCAGCCCCAGCATTTT.

This clone was observed once. The chain couples TRBV7-9 to TRBJ2-2; 7 positions match TRBD1. Unmatched junction bases numbered 12, after V lost 7 bases and J lost 4 bases. The CDR3 is 16 residues long. Germline loops: CDR1 SEHNR, CDR2 FQNEAQ (reference sequence). CDR3 sequence reads: CASKIGATGSTGELFF. In nucleotides, the CDR3 is TGTGCCAGCAAAATAGGGGCGACAGGGTCCACCGGGGAGCTGTTTTTT.

The V and J genes are TRBV4-2 and TRBJ1-1; D not resolved. Germline V gives CDR1 LGHNA, CDR2 YNFKEQ. This CDR3 has 14 amino acids. The V and J ends lost 2 bases and 4 bases respectively, with 11 bases between them. The chain's CDR3 is CASSQSRALTEAFF. The CDR3 DNA follows: TGTGCCAGCAGCCAAAGCCGGGCTCTCACTGAAGCTTTCTTT.

The V and J genes are TRBV29-1 and TRBJ2-5, with 7 nucleotides matching TRBD1. The CDR3 covers 13 residues. Germline V CDR1 and CDR2: SQVTM, ANQGSEA. J gave up 1 base and V 6 bases, and 5 bases lay outside the gene matches. For the CDR3, the DNA is TGCAGCGTCCAACAGGGGCCCCAAGAGACCCAGTACTTC. Translation: CSVQQGPQETQYF.

This clone appeared a few times. The chain recombines TRBV2 with TRBJ1-4; D is ambiguous. V lost 1 base, J lost 4 bases, and 10 bases lay in between. The germline CDR1 and CDR2 sequences are SNHLY and FYNNEI. This CDR3 is built from 15 residues. CDR3 sequence reads: CASSEGRPVNEKLFF. The CDR3 bases are TGTGCCAGCAGTGAAGGGCGCCCGGTTAATGAAAAACTGTTTTTT.

The chain couples TRBV5-1 to TRBJ2-1; 8 nucleotides line up with TRBD2. V was clipped by 7 bases and J by 0 bases; unmatched bases: 3. Germline lookup yields CDR1 SGHRS and CDR2 YFSETQ. There are 14 residues in the CDR3. The chain's CDR3 is CASQTSGSYNEQFF. The CDR3 region has the DNA TGCGCCAGCCAAACTAGCGGCTCCTACAATGAGCAGTTCTTC.

Note on this clone: Mismatch with germline at one junction end may stem from a read error. The chain couples TRBV7-2 to TRBJ2-2, with D uncertain. Germline CDR1 SGHTA, CDR2 FQGNSA. This CDR3 comprises 12 residues. CDR3 DNA: TGTGCCAGCAACTTAGTCACCGAGGAGCTGTTTTTT. This encodes CASNLVTEELFF.

V is TRBV5-1 and J is TRBJ2-3; no firm D call. Germline V lookup: CDR1 SGHRS, CDR2 YFSETQ. Between the trimmed V and J ends, which lost 3 bases and 4 bases, there was a span of 12 bases. The CDR3 has 14 residues. The DNA for the CDR3 is TGCGCCAGCAGCTACCTCGCAGGCGCAGATACGCAGTATTTT. Protein: CASSYLAGADTQYF.

The chain combines TRBV5-4 with TRBJ2-3; D is uncertain. Germline loops: CDR1 SGHNT, CDR2 YYREEE (reference sequence). This CDR3 is 16 amino acids long. V was cut by 4 bases and J by 4 bases, with 19 bases left in between. CDR3 region: CASSPSGSTVADTQYF. As DNA, the CDR3 is TGTGCCAGCAGCCCCTCCGGGTCCACAGTCGCAGATACGCAGTATTTT.

The genes are TRBV29-1 and TRBJ1-4; D uncertain. This CDR3 has 12 residues. Trimming took off 1 base at V and 5 bases at J, with 5 bases between the two ends. CDR1 is SQVTM and CDR2 is ANQGSEA in the germline V gene. CDR3 nucleotides: TGCAGCGTTGAAGGCCCAAATGAAAAACTGTTTTTT. Translated, it gives CSVEGPNEKLFF.

The CDR3 DNA is TGCGCCAGCAGTGGGACTAGCGGGAGCCAAGAGACCCAGTACTTC. The encoded protein is CASSGTSGSQETQYF. The chain has TRBV5-1 and TRBJ2-5, with 14 bases aligning to TRBD2. Germline CDR1 is SGHRS and CDR2 is YFSETQ. This CDR3 has 15 residues. V was clipped by 5 bases and J by 1 base; unmatched bases: 1.

This rearrangement joins TRBV11-2 to TRBJ1-5; TRBD1 matches 12 bases. V dropped 5 bases and J dropped 0; count of bases not matched to a gene: 8. Germline assignment: CDR1 SGHAT and CDR2 FQNNGV. The length of the CDR3 is 18 residues. CDR3 coding DNA: TGTGCCAGCAGCCGTGGGACAGGGGGCTTCGTTAGCAATCAGCCCCAGCATTTT. Its protein product is CASSRGTGGFVSNQPQHF.

CDR3 in amino acids: CSGTGLNTEAFF. In DNA, the CDR3 is TGCAGCGGAACAGGGTTGAACACTGAAGCTTTCTTT. The J gene is TRBJ1-1, the V gene TRBV29-1; D perhaps matches TRBD1 (6 bases). Germline CDR1 and CDR2: SQVTM and ANQGSEA. V was clipped by 7 bases and J by 0 bases, with 9 bases between them. The CDR3 loop spans 12 amino acids.

On this clone itself: The same CDR3 can be traced to other DNA sequences in this sample. This CDR3 is CSARAQETQYF. The CDR3 nucleotides are TGCAGTGCTAGAGCACAAGAGACCCAGTACTTC. The gene calls are TRBV20-1 and TRBJ2-5; D remains unclear. Germline-derived CDR1 and CDR2 are DFQATT and SNEGSKA (reference sequence). Trimming pared 1 base from V and 2 bases from J, leaving 2 bases between. The CDR3 consists of 11 residues.

The chain joins TRBV28 to TRBJ2-1; no clear D. The ends were cut back, 6 bases at V and 3 bases at J, with 12 bases in the middle. Germline CDR1 and CDR2: MDHEN and SYDVKM. The CDR3 length is 14 residues. The CDR3 region is CASSPDRIYNEQFF. In DNA, the CDR3 is TGTGCCAGCAGCCCGGACCGCATCTACAATGAGCAGTTCTTC.

This chain uses TRBV28 with TRBJ2-7; a possible D gene is TRBD2 (6 bases). With 6 bases removed from V and 0 bases from J, the gap between germline ends came to 12 bases. The CDR3 spans 14 residues. CDR1 and CDR2 (germline): MDHEN, SYDVKM. The CDR3 reads CASSQGLFSYEQYF. The CDR3 nucleotides read TGTGCCAGCAGCCAGGGACTGTTCTCCTACGAGCAGTACTTC.

The chain is built from TRBV28 and TRBJ2-4; the D gene is possibly TRBD2 (6 bases). The CDR3 is made up of 15 amino acids. CDR1 and CDR2 from the germline V gene are MDHEN and SYDVKM. V was clipped by 5 bases and J by 8 bases, with 19 bases between them. For the CDR3, the DNA is TGTGCCAGCAGTCCGGCTGGGGGAGGTGGAGACATTCAGTACTTC. This encodes CASSPAGGGGDIQYF.